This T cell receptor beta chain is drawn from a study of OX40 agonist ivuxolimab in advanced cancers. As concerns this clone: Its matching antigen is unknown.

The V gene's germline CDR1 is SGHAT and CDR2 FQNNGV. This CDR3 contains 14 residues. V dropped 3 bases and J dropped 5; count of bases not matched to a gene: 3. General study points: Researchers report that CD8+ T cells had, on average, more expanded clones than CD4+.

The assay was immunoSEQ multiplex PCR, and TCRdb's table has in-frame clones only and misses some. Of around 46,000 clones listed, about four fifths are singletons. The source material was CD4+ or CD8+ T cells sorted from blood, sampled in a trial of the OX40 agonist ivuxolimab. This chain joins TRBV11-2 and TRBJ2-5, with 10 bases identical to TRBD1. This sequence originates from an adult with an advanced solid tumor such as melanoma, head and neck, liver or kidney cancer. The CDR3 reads CASSLTGGGETQYF. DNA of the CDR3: TGTGCCAGCAGCTTGACAGGGGGCGGGGAGACCCAGTACTTC.